A single sample is the source of the 31 T cell receptor beta chains below, sequenced in a study of regulatory T cells in long-lasting Graves disease. Time point noted: persistent/refractory GD, antithyroid drugs over 5 years with positive TRAb. Making the TCR library involved RNA that had been extracted from PBMCs. Assembly of TCR beta libraries relied on iRepertoire HTBI primers together with Arm-PCR of CDR3 regions. TCRdb fed the multiplex PCR reads into MiXCR, producing one record per CDR3 protein. In the table there are 390,000 or so distinct CDR3 sequences, less than 30% of which are singletons. The sequenced sample was peripheral blood mononuclear cells (PBMCs), obtained when the disease was refractory, from a patient treated with antithyroid drugs. The receptor source for this set is a woman in her forties with Graves disease.

This clonotype came up many times. The chain combines TRBV12-3 or TRBV12-4 with TRBJ2-7, with 10 bases matching TRBD2. The CDR3 contains 14 residues. J gave up 3 bases and V 2 bases, and 1 base lay outside the gene matches. CDR3 coding DNA: TGTGCCAGCAGTTTAAAGCGGGAGGGCTACGAGCAGTACTTC. Translation gives CASSLKREGYEQYF.

This clonotype was seen a single time. A much larger clone differs from this one at a single base, so this may be a read error. The chain links TRBV28 to TRBJ2-5, with 8 bases matching TRBD2. This CDR3 region has 14 residues. Germline lookup yields CDR1 MDHEN and CDR2 SYDVKM. V lost 8 bases, J lost 9 bases, and 14 bases stayed unmatched. CDR3 DNA sequence: TGTGCCAGCGGTCCCAGGGGAGCGGGAGTGGCCCAGTACTTC. This gives the protein CASGPRGAGVAQYF.

This clonotype was seen at least ten times. This sequence joins TRBV12-3 or TRBV12-4 and TRBJ2-4, with D tentatively TRBD2 (5 bases). V lost 2 bases and J lost 1, with 9 bases in between. The CDR3 consists of 15 residues. The chain's CDR3 is CASSLLRAAKNIQYF. In DNA, the CDR3 is TGTGCCAGCAGTTTACTGAGGGCGGCCAAAAACATTCAGTACTTC.

This clonotype was counted at least ten times. The chain combines TRBV28 with TRBJ2-7; 14 nucleotides agree with TRBD2. Germline loops: CDR1 MDHEN, CDR2 SYDVKM. The CDR3 has 16 amino acids. V dropped 2 bases and J dropped 3; count of bases not matched to a gene: 3. The chain's CDR3 is CASSLEGLAGDYEQYF. CDR3 nucleotide sequence: TGTGCCAGCAGTTTAGAGGGACTAGCGGGGGACTACGAGCAGTACTTC.

This clonotype was seen ten or more times. The rearrangement joins TRBV28 to TRBJ2-4, with 8 bases matching TRBD2. V shed 7 bases and J 0 bases; nucleotides not matched to a gene: 5. The CDR3 totals 15 residues. In germline, CDR1 is MDHEN, CDR2 SYDVKM. The chain's CDR3 is CASTSGGLAKNIQYF. Here the CDR3 DNA reads TGTGCCAGCACCAGCGGGGGTTTAGCCAAAAACATTCAGTACTTC.

This clonotype was seen a handful of times. The rearrangement links TRBV19 to TRBJ2-7; maybe TRBD1 (5 bases). Germline CDR1 LNHDA, CDR2 SQIVND (reference sequence). Trimming took 1 base from V and 1 from J, leaving 11 bases between them. The CDR3 has 15 amino acids. This chain's CDR3 is CASSIGGQLSYEQYF. The CDR3 nucleotides are TGTGCCAGTAGTATAGGTGGACAACTGTCCTACGAGCAGTACTTC.

This clonotype has at least ten counts. The gene calls are TRBV30 and TRBJ2-5; 7 bases are shared with TRBD2. The germline V gene has CDR1 GTSNPN and CDR2 SVGIG (reference sequence). Unmatched junction bases numbered 4, after V lost 5 bases and J lost 1 base. This CDR3 spans 13 amino acids. CDR3 protein: CAWEPSGQETQYF. As DNA, the CDR3 is TGTGCCTGGGAACCTAGCGGCCAAGAGACCCAGTACTTC. The variable domain in full, with the rest retrieved from reference TRBV30 and TRBJ2-5, is SQTIHQWPATLVQPVGSPLSLECTVEGTSNPNLYWYRQAAGRGLQLLFYSVGIGQISSEVPQNLSASRPQDRQFILSSKKLLLSDSGFYLCAWEPSGQETQYFGPGTRLLVL.

This clonotype has at least ten counts. The chain links TRBV29-1 to TRBJ1-1, with TRBD1 matching 9 bases. The V and J ends lost 6 bases and 7 bases, in that order; junction bases with no gene match: 9. CDR3 length equals 13 residues. CDR1 is SQVTM, CDR2 ANQGSEA, per germline. In DNA, the CDR3 is TGCAGCGTGGGACAGGGCAGATTTAGTGAAGCTTTCTTT. Translating gives CSVGQGRFSEAFF.

The sample holds many counts of this clonotype. J is TRBJ1-1 and V is TRBV29-1; TRBD1 might be the D (6 bases). CDR1 is SQVTM, CDR2 ANQGSEA, per germline. The CDR3 contains 12 residues. V was pared by 6 bases and J by 5 bases, with 13 bases between. In DNA form, the CDR3 reads TGCAGCGTACAAACAGGGCTAACTGAAGCTTTCTTT. Its translation is CSVQTGLTEAFF. Full variable domain (missing parts from reference TRBV29-1 and TRBJ1-1): SAVISQKPSRDICQRGTSLTIQCQVDSQVTMMFWYRQQPGQSLTLIATANQGSEATYESGFVIDKFPISRPNLTFSTLTVSNMSPEDSSIYLCSVQTGLTEAFFGQGTRLTVV.

The V call is TRBV24-1, the J call TRBJ1-5; D gene unclear. CDR3 length: 13 residues. CDR1 and CDR2 from the germline V gene are KGHDR and SFDVKD. Trimming shortened V by 5 bases and J by 9 bases, and 13 bases separated the two germline ends. CDR3 in DNA: TGTGCCACCAGTGCCCAACCATCAGGGCCCCAGCATTTT. Residues: CATSAQPSGPQHF.

The J gene is TRBJ1-2, the V gene TRBV5-4, with unresolved D. Germline CDR1 is SGHNT and CDR2 is YYREEE (reference sequence). V was cut by 4 bases and J by 6 bases, with 16 bases left in between. This CDR3 comprises 14 residues. The CDR3 loop reads CASSPVDGVNGYTF. CDR3 nucleotides: TGTGCCAGCAGCCCTGTTGACGGAGTGAATGGCTACACCTTC.

This clonotype was recorded many times. The chain carries TRBV28 and TRBJ1-6; 9 bases align to TRBD1. Trimming took 4 bases from V and 7 from J; bases not matched to a gene: 2. Germline V gene sequence: CDR1 MDHEN, CDR2 SYDVKM. The CDR3 runs to 14 residues. CDR3: CASSWGQGNSPLHF. CDR3 nucleotides: TGTGCCAGCAGTTGGGGACAGGGAAATTCACCCCTCCACTTT.

This chain joins TRBV4-1 and TRBJ1-1; D not resolved. Trimming took off 5 bases at V and 2 bases at J, with 21 bases between the two ends. This CDR3 contains 17 residues. Germline values: CDR1 MGHRA, CDR2 YSYEKL. The chain's CDR3 is CASSAPRVHVGNTEAFF. As DNA, the CDR3 is TGCGCCAGCAGCGCCCCGAGGGTTCACGTGGGAAACACTGAAGCTTTCTTT.

This clonotype was seen only a few times. The chain employs TRBV2 and TRBJ2-3; D might be TRBD2 (5 bases). V lost 9 bases and J lost 0, with 16 bases in between. Germline V CDR1 and CDR2: SNHLY, FYNNEI. This CDR3 comprises 15 residues. In DNA, the CDR3 is TGTGCCAGAGATGGGAGAGAGGACAGCACAGATACGCAGTATTTT. Amino acids: CARDGREDSTDTQYF.

The chain links TRBV4-1 to TRBJ2-5; TRBD2 matches at 15 bases. In germline, CDR1 is MGHRA, CDR2 YSYEKL. The CDR3 has 18 residues. V was clipped by 4 bases and J by 5 bases; unmatched bases: 11. The CDR3, as DNA: TGCGCCAGCAGCCGGGGACTAGCGGGAGGCCGGCCTTTGGAGACCCAGTACTTC. Protein product: CASSRGLAGGRPLETQYF.

The chain uses TRBV19 and TRBJ1-5; no definite D call. Germline V CDR1 and CDR2: LNHDA, SQIVND (reference sequence). The V gene lost 4 bases and the J gene lost 2 bases, with 12 bases spanning the gap. There are 15 residues in the CDR3. CDR3 region: CASSTPGLGNQPQHF. As DNA, the CDR3 is TGTGCCAGTAGTACCCCGGGATTGGGCAATCAGCCCCAGCATTTT. The variable domain in full, with the rest retrieved from reference TRBV19 and TRBJ1-5, is DGGITQSPKYLFRKEGQNVTLSCEQNLNHDAMYWYRQDPGQGLRLIYYSQIVNDFQKGDIAEGYSVSREKKESFPLTVTSAQKNPTAFYLCASSTPGLGNQPQHFGDGTRLSIL.

This clonotype has more than one count but fewer than ten. The genes are TRBV12-3 or TRBV12-4 and TRBJ1-2; TRBD1 agrees at 8 bases. J lost 7 bases, V lost 3 bases, and 10 bases had no gene match. The CDR3 runs to 15 residues. This chain's CDR3 is CASSLIGQGLSGYTF. The CDR3 nucleotides are TGTGCCAGCAGTTTGATTGGACAGGGCCTATCTGGCTACACCTTC.

A few counts support this clonotype. This rearrangement joins TRBV20-1 to TRBJ1-2; weak D call: TRBD1 (6 bases). Trimming cost V 3 bases and J 8 bases, with 22 bases left between them. This CDR3 has 15 residues. Per germline, CDR1 DFQATT and CDR2 SNEGSKA (reference sequence). In DNA, the CDR3 is TGCAGTGCTAGGTTTCCCGGGGGACATCACGGGGGCTACACCTTC. Translated: CSARFPGGHHGGYTF.

The V gene is TRBV29-1, the J gene TRBJ2-3; 8 bases line up with TRBD2. CDR1 is SQVTM, CDR2 ANQGSEA, per germline. The CDR3 sequence is 14 residues long. The V gene end was trimmed by 4 bases and the J gene end by 5 bases; junction bases not matched to a gene: 8. The CDR3 here is CSVGSSGSVDTQYF. The CDR3 coding sequence is TGCAGCGTTGGTTCCAGCGGGAGTGTAGATACGCAGTATTTT.

The chain recombines TRBV4-1 with TRBJ1-1; D is undetermined. The CDR3 sequence is 14 residues long. Trimming cost V 4 bases and J 1 base, with 10 bases left between them. CDR1 and CDR2 (germline): MGHRA, YSYEKL. CDR3 DNA sequence: TGCGCCAGCAGCCTCCCCTTTTCGAACACTGAAGCTTTCTTT. Translating it yields CASSLPFSNTEAFF.

This clonotype occurred many times. The chain links TRBV24-1 to TRBJ1-1; the D is unclear. CDR3 length: 12 amino acids. V was pared by 1 base and J by 4 bases, with 3 bases between. From germline, CDR1 is KGHDR and CDR2 SFDVKD. The CDR3 region is CATSDFGTEAFF. DNA of the CDR3: TGTGCCACCAGTGATTTTGGCACTGAAGCTTTCTTT.

This clonotype was detected only a few times. V usage is TRBV20-1 and J usage is TRBJ2-7; perhaps TRBD2 as D (6 bases). V was pared by 5 bases and J by 0 bases, with 8 bases between. Germline lookup yields CDR1 DFQATT and CDR2 SNEGSKA (reference sequence). The CDR3 is 12 residues long. CDR3 DNA sequence: TGCAGTGCTGGGGGGTTCTCCTACGAGCAGTACTTC. Amino acid sequence: CSAGGFSYEQYF.

This clonotype was detected a few times. The chain uses TRBV5-6 and TRBJ1-1; tentatively, D is TRBD1 (5 bases). V lost 4 bases and J lost 6, with 13 bases in between. Germline CDR1 SGHDT, CDR2 YYEEEE. CDR3 size: 13 residues. The CDR3 is CASSPGLLAEAFF. The CDR3 region has the DNA TGTGCCAGCAGCCCGGGACTCTTAGCTGAAGCTTTCTTT.

The CDR3, as DNA: TGTGCCTGGAGTGTTCGGGTGAACACTGAAGCTTTCTTT. Translated, it gives CAWSVRVNTEAFF. V is TRBV30 and J is TRBJ1-1, with D hard to call. CDR1 GTSNPN and CDR2 SVGIG come from the germline V gene (reference sequence). CDR3 length: 13 residues. Trimming pared 0 bases from V and 0 bases from J, leaving 5 bases between. Supplemented by reference TRBV30 and TRBJ1-1, the full variable domain reads SQTIHQWPATLVQPVGSPLSLECTVEGTSNPNLYWYRQAAGRGLQLLFYSVGIGQISSEVPQNLSASRPQDRQFILSSKKLLLSDSGFYLCAWSVRVNTEAFFGQGTRLTVV.

This clonotype was found many times. The chain joins TRBV11-2 to TRBJ2-2; no firm D call. Trimming left V 5 bases short and J 8 bases short, with 12 bases between. The length of the CDR3 is 13 residues. CDR1 and CDR2 (germline): SGHAT, FQNNGV. CDR3 nucleotide sequence: TGTGCCAGCAGCGACCCGTTTGGGGGGGAGCTGTTTTTT. It codes for CASSDPFGGELFF.

The J gene is TRBJ2-2, the V gene TRBV19; D uncertain. The germline V gene has CDR1 LNHDA and CDR2 SQIVND (reference sequence). V dropped 7 bases and J dropped 1 base, with 10 bases sitting between them. CDR3 size: 14 residues. In DNA, the CDR3 is TGTGCCAGTATCCCAACGGGGAACACCGGGGAGCTGTTTTTT. Translation: CASIPTGNTGELFF.

As DNA, the CDR3 is TGTGCCAGTGGACGGGGAGGGGTTGCGGGGGCCACCTTCCACGAGCAGTACTTC. Translating it yields CASGRGGVAGATFHEQYF. This chain links TRBV19 with TRBJ2-7, with D possibly matching TRBD2 (7 bases). The V end lost 8 bases, the J end lost 5 bases, and 31 bases lay between the germline ends. The CDR3 is 18 residues long. Germline CDR1 LNHDA, CDR2 SQIVND (reference sequence).

J is TRBJ2-3 and V is TRBV12-3 or TRBV12-4, with D possibly TRBD2 on 5 matching bases. The length of the CDR3 is 16 residues. Trimming pared 4 bases from V and 1 base from J, leaving 15 bases between. The CDR3 loop is CASSSLLERCTDTQYF. DNA for the CDR3: TGTGCCAGCAGTTCCTTACTAGAAAGGTGCACAGATACGCAGTATTTT.

The chain employs TRBV20-1 and TRBJ2-7, with D hard to call. The CDR3 covers 13 residues. Germline loops: CDR1 DFQATT, CDR2 SNEGSKA (reference sequence). Trimming stripped 0 bases from V and 3 bases from J, with 9 bases between. CDR3 DNA: TGCAGTGCTAGAGATGTCGGTAACTACGAGCAGTACTTC. It is translated as CSARDVGNYEQYF.

The V call is TRBV29-1, the J call TRBJ2-3, with TRBD1 identical over 8 bases. The CDR3 is made up of 15 amino acids. Looked up from germline, CDR1 is SQVTM and CDR2 is ANQGSEA. The V and J ends lost 0 bases and 6 bases, in that order; junction bases with no gene match: 8. CDR3 in amino acids: CSVEESNRGSDTQYF. The CDR3 DNA follows: TGCAGCGTTGAAGAATCTAACAGGGGGTCGGATACGCAGTATTTT.

The V call is TRBV12-3 or TRBV12-4, the J call TRBJ2-1; 14 nucleotides line up with TRBD2. The CDR3 is 17 residues long. With V trimmed by 5 bases and J by 6 bases, 9 bases remained unmatched. CDR3 in amino acids: CASSPLLTSGRGNEQFF. The CDR3 DNA reads TGTGCCAGCAGTCCACTCCTGACTAGCGGGAGGGGCAATGAGCAGTTCTTC.